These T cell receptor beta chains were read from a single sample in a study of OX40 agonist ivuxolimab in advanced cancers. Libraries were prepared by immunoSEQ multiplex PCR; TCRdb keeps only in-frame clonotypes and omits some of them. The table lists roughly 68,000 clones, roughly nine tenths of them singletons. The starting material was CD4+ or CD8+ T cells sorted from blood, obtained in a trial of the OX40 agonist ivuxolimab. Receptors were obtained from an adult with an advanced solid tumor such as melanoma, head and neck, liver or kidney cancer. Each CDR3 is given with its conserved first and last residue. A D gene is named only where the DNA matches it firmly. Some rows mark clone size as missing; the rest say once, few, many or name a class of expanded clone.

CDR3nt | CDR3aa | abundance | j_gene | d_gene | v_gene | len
TGTGCCAGCTCCTCCGTGGACGGACTACCTGAAAAACTGTTTTTT | CASSSVDGLPEKLFF | - | TRBJ1-4 | - | TRBV18 | 15
TGTGCCATCAGTGACGAGGGAAGGGGGGCCGGGGAGCTGTTTTTT | CAISDEGRGAGELFF | - | TRBJ2-2 | - | TRBV10-3 | 15
TGCAGCGTCGGGACTAGCGGACACACAGATACGCAGTATTTT | CSVGTSGHTDTQYF | few | TRBJ2-3 | TRBD2 | TRBV29-1 | 14
TGTGCCAGCAGTTTACTATTAGCAGGAGGGGGCACCGGGGAGCTGTTTTTT | CASSLLLAGGGTGELFF | - | TRBJ2-2 | - | TRBV27 | 17
TGCGCCAGCAGCTCACAGGGGTCAAGCTCCTACGAGCAGTACTTC | CASSSQGSSSYEQYF | - | TRBJ2-7 | TRBD1 | TRBV5-1 | 15
TGTGCCAGCAGCCTAAATCTGGGACTAGCGGGAGAAACCGGGGAGCTGTTTTTT | CASSLNLGLAGETGELFF | few | TRBJ2-2 | TRBD2 | TRBV9 | 18
TGTGCCAGCAGCCGGGGACAGGGGGAGACCCAGTACTTC | CASSRGQGETQYF | - | TRBJ2-5 | TRBD1 | TRBV7-9 | 13
TGTGCCAGCAGCAGGGACCTCACCGGGGAGCTGTTTTTT | CASSRDLTGELFF | - | TRBJ2-2 | - | TRBV6-4 | 13
TGTGCCAGCAGTTTCGGACGGGGGGCCTACGAGCAGTACTTC | CASSFGRGAYEQYF | - | TRBJ2-7 | TRBD2 | TRBV7-9 | 14
TGTGCCAGCAGCTTTACCTTGGGAGACTATGGCTACACCTTC | CASSFTLGDYGYTF | - | TRBJ1-2 | - | TRBV5-8 | 14
TGTGCCACCCGTGGGGGTGGAAATTCACCCCTCCACTTT | CATRGGGNSPLHF | - | TRBJ1-6 | - | TRBV6-5 | 13
TGTGCCAGCAGTTACTCCTCCAGACTTGGAAACACCATATATTTT | CASSYSSRLGNTIYF | once | TRBJ1-3 | - | TRBV6-5 | 15
TGTGCCAGCAGCACCAGTGGGGAGCAGTACTTC | CASSTSGEQYF | - | TRBJ2-7 | - | TRBV7-2 | 11
TGTGCCAGCAGTTTGGGGGGGGCGTCGGGCACAGATACGCAGTATTTT | CASSLGGASGTDTQYF | - | TRBJ2-3 | - | TRBV28 | 16
TGCGCCAGCGGCTCTATGGATGACACCGGGGAGCTGTTTTTT | CASGSMDDTGELFF | - | TRBJ2-2 | - | TRBV5-1 | 14
TGCGCCAGCAGCTTGGATACAGCGGGAACAGATACGCAGTATTTT | CASSLDTAGTDTQYF | - | TRBJ2-3 | TRBD2 | TRBV5-1 | 15
TGTGCCAGCAGTTTCGGACAGGGAAGGGAAAAACTGTTTTTT | CASSFGQGREKLFF | - | TRBJ1-4 | TRBD1 | TRBV28 | 14
TGTGCCAGCAGCGCAGGGGACAGACCATTCTACGAGCAGTACTTC | CASSAGDRPFYEQYF | - | TRBJ2-7 | TRBD1 | TRBV9 | 15
TGTGCCAGCGGGACAAATCCTGAGGAAGCTTTCTTT | CASGTNPEEAFF | - | TRBJ1-1 | - | TRBV2 | 12
TGTGCCAGCAGTTACTCAGGGTTAGTGTACGAGCAGTACTTC | CASSYSGLVYEQYF | - | TRBJ2-7 | - | TRBV6-6 | 14
TGTGCCAGCGCCGGGTCGATCCAAGAGACCCAGTACTTC | CASAGSIQETQYF | - | TRBJ2-5 | - | TRBV7-2 | 13
TGTGCCAGAAGCTGGACAGGGAGTTCCTACGAGCAGTACTTC | CARSWTGSSYEQYF | - | TRBJ2-7 | TRBD1 | TRBV5-3 | 14
TGCAGCGCCGGTCTTATGAACACTGAAGCTTTCTTT | CSAGLMNTEAFF | - | TRBJ1-1 | - | TRBV29-1 | 12
TGTGCCAGCAGTGGAGCCCAACCATCCGACGAGCAGTACTTC | CASSGAQPSDEQYF | - | TRBJ2-7 | - | TRBV28 | 14
TGTGCCTGGAAGGGGGGGGGCCTAATACCGGGACTCTCGCCCCAACGAGACTACGAGCAGTACTTC | CAWKGGGLIPGLSPQRDYEQYF | - | TRBJ2-7 | - | TRBV30 | 22
TGTGCCAGCAGTCTCGGGACAGATTATGGCTACACCTTC | CASSLGTDYGYTF | once | TRBJ1-2 | TRBD1 | TRBV28 | 13
TGTGCCAGCAGCCGGTACAGGGGGATCGGTGAGCAGTTCTTC | CASSRYRGIGEQFF | - | TRBJ2-1 | TRBD1 | TRBV5-8 | 14
TGTGCCAGCAGCGGAAGACAGGGGGTGAACACTGAAGCTTTCTTT | CASSGRQGVNTEAFF | - | TRBJ1-1 | TRBD1 | TRBV9 | 15
TGTGCCAGTAGTATAGTAGCCAGAAACAATCAGCCCCAGCATTTT | CASSIVARNNQPQHF | - | TRBJ1-5 | - | TRBV19 | 15
TGTGCCTGGAAGCTTTACAGGGCACTTTCTGGAAACACCATATATTTT | CAWKLYRALSGNTIYF | - | TRBJ1-3 | - | TRBV30 | 16
TGTGCCAGCAGTGAACAGGGATTCCCCGAAAAACTGTTTTTT | CASSEQGFPEKLFF | - | TRBJ1-4 | - | TRBV6-5 | 14
TGTGCCAGCAGCTTCAGCCCTCCCTCGGGAGTTTACAATGAGCAGTTCTTC | CASSFSPPSGVYNEQFF | - | TRBJ2-1 | - | TRBV7-2 | 17
TGCGCCAGCAGCTTGGAGTGGAACACCGGGGAGCTGTTTTTT | CASSLEWNTGELFF | - | TRBJ2-2 | - | TRBV5-1 | 14
TGTGCCAGCAGTAGGCTAGCGGGCACAGATACGCAGTATTTT | CASSRLAGTDTQYF | - | TRBJ2-3 | TRBD2 | TRBV27 | 14
TGTGCCAGCAGTTTAGCAGCCTGGGATGGCTACACCTTC | CASSLAAWDGYTF | - | TRBJ1-2 | - | TRBV27 | 13
TGTGCCAGCAGCCCCCCTCTCTTC | CASSPPLF | - | TRBJ2-1 | - | TRBV7-2 | 8
TGTGCCAGCAGTGAAGTTGTATCTAACTATGGCTACACCTTC | CASSEVVSNYGYTF | - | TRBJ1-2 | - | TRBV6-1 | 14
TGTGCCAGCAGCTTGGGCGGGAAAGGCTACGAGCAGTACTTC | CASSLGGKGYEQYF | - | TRBJ2-7 | - | TRBV5-5 | 14
TGTGCCAGCAGTCTTACAACTAACACTGAAGCTTTCTTT | CASSLTTNTEAFF | - | TRBJ1-1 | - | TRBV7-9 | 13
TGTGCCTGGACCTCCGACAGGGGTCAGGACACTGAAGCTTTCTTT | CAWTSDRGQDTEAFF | - | TRBJ1-1 | TRBD1 | TRBV30 | 15
TGTGCCAGCAGGGCCGGGACTAGCGGGGGCAATGAGCAGTTCTTC | CASRAGTSGGNEQFF | - | TRBJ2-1 | TRBD2 | TRBV5-4 | 15
TGCGCCAGCAGCTGGATAGTACACACAGATACGCAGTATTTT | CASSWIVHTDTQYF | - | TRBJ2-3 | - | TRBV5-1 | 14
TGTGCCAGCTCACCACAGGGGGCGGCGGCTACTGAAGCTTTCTTT | CASSPQGAAATEAFF | - | TRBJ1-1 | TRBD1 | TRBV18 | 15
TGTGCCAGCAGTGGGGGACTCGGTCCCTACAATGAGCAGTTCTTC | CASSGGLGPYNEQFF | - | TRBJ2-1 | - | TRBV2 | 15
TGTGCCAGCAGTTACTCGATTCCAAAACGAGACTATGGCTACACCTTC | CASSYSIPKRDYGYTF | - | TRBJ1-2 | - | TRBV6-8 | 16
TGTGCCAGCAGCTTGACAGACACCAATCAGCCCCAGCATTTT | CASSLTDTNQPQHF | - | TRBJ1-5 | - | TRBV7-8 | 14
TGTGCCAGCAGCTGTGCCCGGGACAGGCGGTCTCCGGCAAATCAGCCCCAGCATTTT | CASSCARDRRSPANQPQHF | - | TRBJ1-5 | TRBD1 | TRBV7-8 | 19
TGTGCCAGCAGCGTAGCTACGGGGGGGACAGGGCTCAACAATGAGCAGTTCTTC | CASSVATGGTGLNNEQFF | - | TRBJ2-1 | - | TRBV9 | 18
TGTGCCTGGACTAGCGGGAACACCGGGGAGCTGTTTTTT | CAWTSGNTGELFF | - | TRBJ2-2 | TRBD2 | TRBV30 | 13
TGTGCCAGTAGTATAAGGGCAGGCATAAACAATCAGCCCCAGCATTTT | CASSIRAGINNQPQHF | - | TRBJ1-5 | - | TRBV19 | 16
TGCGCCAGCGGGTCGGGACAGAACACCGGGGAGCTGTTTTTT | CASGSGQNTGELFF | - | TRBJ2-2 | - | TRBV5-1 | 14
TGTGCCAGCTCACCCCCCACGGGACAGGGGGCTTTAACGACTAATGAAAAACTGTTTTTT | CASSPPTGQGALTTNEKLFF | few | TRBJ1-4 | TRBD1 | TRBV18 | 20
TGTGCCAGTAGTTTCGGGATCTCTGGAAACACCATATATTTT | CASSFGISGNTIYF | - | TRBJ1-3 | - | TRBV19 | 14
TGTGCCAGCAGTCCCTCCGGGAGGGCCAGGGTGACAGATACGCAGTATTTT | CASSPSGRARVTDTQYF | - | TRBJ2-3 | TRBD2 | TRBV7-3 | 17